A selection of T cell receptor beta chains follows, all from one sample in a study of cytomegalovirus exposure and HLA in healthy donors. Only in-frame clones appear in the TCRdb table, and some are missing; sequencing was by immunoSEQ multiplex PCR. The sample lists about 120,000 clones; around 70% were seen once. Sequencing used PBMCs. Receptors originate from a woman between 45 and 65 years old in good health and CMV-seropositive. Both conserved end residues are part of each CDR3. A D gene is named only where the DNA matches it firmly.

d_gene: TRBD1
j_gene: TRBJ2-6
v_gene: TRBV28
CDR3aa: CASSFPTGGHGANVLTF

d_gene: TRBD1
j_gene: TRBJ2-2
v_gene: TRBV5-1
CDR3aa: CASSPEQGTGELFF

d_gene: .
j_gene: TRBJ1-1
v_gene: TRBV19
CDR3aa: CASSIGGGETEAFF

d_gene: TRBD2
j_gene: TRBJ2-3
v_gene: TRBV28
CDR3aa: CASSPRTSGAPTDTQYF

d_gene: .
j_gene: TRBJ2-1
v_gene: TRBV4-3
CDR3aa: CASSQDWRSSSYNEQFF

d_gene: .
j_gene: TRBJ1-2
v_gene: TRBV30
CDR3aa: CAWNSQGGAGVGYTF

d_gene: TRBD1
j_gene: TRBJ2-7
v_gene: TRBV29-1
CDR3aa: CSVAMTGGQSYEQYF

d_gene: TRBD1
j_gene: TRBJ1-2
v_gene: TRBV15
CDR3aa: CATSILGQLYGYTF

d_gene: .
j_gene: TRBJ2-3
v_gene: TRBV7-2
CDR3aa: CASSFRWRDFSSSDTQYF

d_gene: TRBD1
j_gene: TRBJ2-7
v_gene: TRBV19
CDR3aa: CASSPQGTASEQYF

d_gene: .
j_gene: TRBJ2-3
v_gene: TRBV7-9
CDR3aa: CASSPAAVGTQYF

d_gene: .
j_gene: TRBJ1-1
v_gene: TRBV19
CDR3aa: CASSIARGEAFF

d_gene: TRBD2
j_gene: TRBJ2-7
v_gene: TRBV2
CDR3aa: CASRGGTTYEQYF

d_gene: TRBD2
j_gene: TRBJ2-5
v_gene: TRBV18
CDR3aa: CASSATSGGAGETQYF

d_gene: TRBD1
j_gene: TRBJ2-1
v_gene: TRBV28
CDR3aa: CASVGTGDNEQFF

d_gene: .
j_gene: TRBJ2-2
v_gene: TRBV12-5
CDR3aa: CASGLETGLTGELFF

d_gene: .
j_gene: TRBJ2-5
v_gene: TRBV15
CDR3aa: CATSRDSWAGETQYF

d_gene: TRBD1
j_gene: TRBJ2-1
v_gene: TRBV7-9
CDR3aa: CARSTGTGDNEQFF

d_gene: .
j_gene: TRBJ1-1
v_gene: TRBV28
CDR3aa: CASSLGTGGLGTEAFF

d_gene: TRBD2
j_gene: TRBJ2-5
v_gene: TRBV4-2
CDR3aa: CASSQDGTSGAGGQYF

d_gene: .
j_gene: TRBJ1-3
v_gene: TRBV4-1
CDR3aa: CASSQGQLSGNTIYF

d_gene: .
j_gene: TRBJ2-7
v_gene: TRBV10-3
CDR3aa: CAISESSSPEQYF